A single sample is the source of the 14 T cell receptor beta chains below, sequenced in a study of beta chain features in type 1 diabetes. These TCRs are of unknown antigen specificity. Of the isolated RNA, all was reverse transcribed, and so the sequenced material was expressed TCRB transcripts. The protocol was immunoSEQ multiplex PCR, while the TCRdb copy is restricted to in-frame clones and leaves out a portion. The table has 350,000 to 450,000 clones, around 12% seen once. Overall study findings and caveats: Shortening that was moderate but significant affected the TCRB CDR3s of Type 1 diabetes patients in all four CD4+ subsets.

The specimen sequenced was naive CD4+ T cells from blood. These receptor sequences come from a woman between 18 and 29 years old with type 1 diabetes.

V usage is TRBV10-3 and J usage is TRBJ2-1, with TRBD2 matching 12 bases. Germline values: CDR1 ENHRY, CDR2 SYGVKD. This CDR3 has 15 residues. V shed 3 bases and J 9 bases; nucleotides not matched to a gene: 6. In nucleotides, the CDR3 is TGTGCCATCAGTGATCCCGGACTAGCGGGGACTGAGCAGTTCTTC. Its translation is CAISDPGLAGTEQFF.

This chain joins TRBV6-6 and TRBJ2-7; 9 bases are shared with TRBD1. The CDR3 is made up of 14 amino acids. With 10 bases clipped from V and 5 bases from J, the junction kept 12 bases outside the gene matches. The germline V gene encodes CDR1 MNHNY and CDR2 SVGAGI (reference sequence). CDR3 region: CAISDRGLRDEQYF. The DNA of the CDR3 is TGTGCCATCTCGGACAGGGGCCTTCGGGACGAGCAGTACTTC.

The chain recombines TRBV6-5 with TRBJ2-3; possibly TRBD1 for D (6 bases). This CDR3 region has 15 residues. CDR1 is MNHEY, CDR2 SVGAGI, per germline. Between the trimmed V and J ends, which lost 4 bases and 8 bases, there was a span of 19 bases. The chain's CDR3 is CASSSSSRGSSTQYF. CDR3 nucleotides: TGTGCCAGCAGTTCCTCCTCGAGGGGGTCGAGTACGCAGTATTTT.

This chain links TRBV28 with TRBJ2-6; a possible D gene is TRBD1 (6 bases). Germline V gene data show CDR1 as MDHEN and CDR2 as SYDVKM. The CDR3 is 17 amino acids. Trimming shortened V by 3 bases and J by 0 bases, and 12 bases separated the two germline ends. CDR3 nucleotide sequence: TGTGCCAGCAGTTTTGGGGGCAGGGGCTCTGGGGCCAACGTCCTGACTTTC. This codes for CASSFGGRGSGANVLTF. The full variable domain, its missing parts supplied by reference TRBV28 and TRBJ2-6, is DVKVTQSSRYLVKRTGEKVFLECVQDMDHENMFWYRQDPGLGLRLIYFSYDVKMKEKGDIPEGYSVSREKKERFSLILESASTNQTSMYLCASSFGGRGSGANVLTFGAGSRLTVL.

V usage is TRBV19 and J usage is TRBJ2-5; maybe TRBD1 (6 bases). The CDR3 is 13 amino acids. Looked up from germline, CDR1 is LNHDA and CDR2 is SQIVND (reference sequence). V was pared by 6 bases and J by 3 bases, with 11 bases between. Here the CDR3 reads CASSTQGEETQYF. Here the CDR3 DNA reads TGTGCCAGTAGCACACAGGGTGAAGAGACCCAGTACTTC.

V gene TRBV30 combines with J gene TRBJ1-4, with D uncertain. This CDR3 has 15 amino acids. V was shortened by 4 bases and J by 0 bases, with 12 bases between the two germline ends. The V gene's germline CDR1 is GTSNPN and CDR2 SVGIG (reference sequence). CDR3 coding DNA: TGTGCCTGGACCCTATCGAGCTCAACTAATGAAAAACTGTTTTTT. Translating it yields CAWTLSSSTNEKLFF.

CDR3 protein: CASRAGQGFNRDGYTF. The CDR3 DNA reads as TGTGCCAGCAGAGCAGGACAGGGTTTTAATCGCGATGGCTACACCTTC. The genes are TRBV27 and TRBJ1-2; 8 bases align to TRBD1. The CDR3 consists of 16 residues. The V segment lost 6 bases and the J segment 6 bases; nucleotides outside the gene matches: 15. Germline V CDR1 and CDR2: MNHEY, SMNVEV (reference sequence).

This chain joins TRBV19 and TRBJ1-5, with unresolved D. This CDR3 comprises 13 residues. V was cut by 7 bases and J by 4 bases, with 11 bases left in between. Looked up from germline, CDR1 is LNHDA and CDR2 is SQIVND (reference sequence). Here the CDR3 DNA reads TGTGCCAGTACCCCGGAGCGTAATCAGCCCCAGCATTTT. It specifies CASTPERNQPQHF.

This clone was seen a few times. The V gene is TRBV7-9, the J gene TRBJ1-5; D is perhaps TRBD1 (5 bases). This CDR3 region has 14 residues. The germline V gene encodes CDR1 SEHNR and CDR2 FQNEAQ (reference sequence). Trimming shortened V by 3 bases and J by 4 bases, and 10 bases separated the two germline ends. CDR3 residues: CASSFNGGNQPQHF. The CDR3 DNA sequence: TGTGCCAGCAGCTTTAATGGGGGGAATCAGCCCCAGCATTTT.

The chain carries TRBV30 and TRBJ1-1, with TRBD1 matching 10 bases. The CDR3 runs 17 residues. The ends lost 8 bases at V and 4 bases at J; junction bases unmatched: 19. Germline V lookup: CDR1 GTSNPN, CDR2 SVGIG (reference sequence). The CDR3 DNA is TGTGCCCGTGGTCCCCGGGACAGGGGCTTGTCGGTCACTGAAGCTTTCTTT. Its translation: CARGPRDRGLSVTEAFF. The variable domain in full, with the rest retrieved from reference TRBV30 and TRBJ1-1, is SQTIHQWPATLVQPVGSPLSLECTVEGTSNPNLYWYRQAAGRGLQLLFYSVGIGQISSEVPQNLSASRPQDRQFILSSKKLLLSDSGFYLCARGPRDRGLSVTEAFFGQGTRLTVV.

The CDR3 sequence is CASSVGQKETQYF. CDR3 coding DNA: TGTGCCAGCAGCGTAGGTCAGAAAGAGACCCAGTACTTC. The rearrangement links TRBV9 to TRBJ2-5; the D is unclear. Germline V gene sequence: CDR1 SGDLS, CDR2 YYNGEE. CDR3 length: 13 amino acids. The germline V and J ends were trimmed by 0 bases and 3 bases, with 6 bases remaining between them.

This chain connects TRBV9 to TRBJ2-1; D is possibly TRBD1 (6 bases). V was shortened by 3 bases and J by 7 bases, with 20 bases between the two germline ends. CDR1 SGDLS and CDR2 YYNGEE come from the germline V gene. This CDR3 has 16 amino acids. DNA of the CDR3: TGTGCCAGCAGCGCCACCGGGACACGAATGGGTAATGAGCAGTTCTTC. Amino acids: CASSATGTRMGNEQFF.

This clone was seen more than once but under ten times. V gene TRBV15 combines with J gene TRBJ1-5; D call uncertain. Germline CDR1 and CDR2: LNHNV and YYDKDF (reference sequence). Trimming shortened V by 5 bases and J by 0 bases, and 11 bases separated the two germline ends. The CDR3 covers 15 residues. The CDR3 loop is CATSQTRHSNQPQHF. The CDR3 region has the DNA TGTGCCACCAGCCAAACAAGACATAGCAATCAGCCCCAGCATTTT.

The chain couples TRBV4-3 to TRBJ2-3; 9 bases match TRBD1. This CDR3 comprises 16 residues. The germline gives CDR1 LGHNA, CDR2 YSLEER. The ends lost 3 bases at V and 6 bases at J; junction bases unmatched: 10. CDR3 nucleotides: TGCGCCAGCAGCCAGACCGGGACAGGGAGATCGGATACGCAGTATTTT. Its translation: CASSQTGTGRSDTQYF.